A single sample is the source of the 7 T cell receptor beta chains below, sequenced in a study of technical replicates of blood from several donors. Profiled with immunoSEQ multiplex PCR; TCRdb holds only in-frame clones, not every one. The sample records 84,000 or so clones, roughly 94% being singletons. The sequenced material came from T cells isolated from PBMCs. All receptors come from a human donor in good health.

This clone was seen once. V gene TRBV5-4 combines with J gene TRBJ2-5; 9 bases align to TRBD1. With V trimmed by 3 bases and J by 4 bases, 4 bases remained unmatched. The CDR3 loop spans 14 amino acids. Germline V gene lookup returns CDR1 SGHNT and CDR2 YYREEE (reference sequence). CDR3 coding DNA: TGTGCCAGCAGCTCGACAGGGGGAGGAGAGACCCAGTACTTC. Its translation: CASSSTGGGETQYF.

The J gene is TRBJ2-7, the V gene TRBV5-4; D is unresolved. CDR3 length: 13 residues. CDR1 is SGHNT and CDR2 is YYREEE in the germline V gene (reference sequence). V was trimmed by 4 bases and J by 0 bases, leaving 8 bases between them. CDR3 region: CASSPAASYEQYF. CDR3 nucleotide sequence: TGTGCCAGCAGCCCCGCGGCCTCCTACGAGCAGTACTTC.

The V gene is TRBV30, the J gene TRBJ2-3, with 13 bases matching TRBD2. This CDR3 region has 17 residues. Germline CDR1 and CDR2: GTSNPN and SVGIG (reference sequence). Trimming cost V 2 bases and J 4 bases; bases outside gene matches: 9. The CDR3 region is CAWSMGRTSGGADTQYF. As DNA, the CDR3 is TGTGCCTGGAGTATGGGAAGGACTAGCGGGGGCGCAGATACGCAGTATTTT.

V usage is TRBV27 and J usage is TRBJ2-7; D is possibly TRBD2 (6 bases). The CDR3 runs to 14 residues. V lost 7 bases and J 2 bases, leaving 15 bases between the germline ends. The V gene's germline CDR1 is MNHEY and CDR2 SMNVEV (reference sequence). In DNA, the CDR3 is TGTGCCAGCACCGGGGGAGGCCCCGCCTACGAGCAGTACTTC. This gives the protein CASTGGGPAYEQYF.

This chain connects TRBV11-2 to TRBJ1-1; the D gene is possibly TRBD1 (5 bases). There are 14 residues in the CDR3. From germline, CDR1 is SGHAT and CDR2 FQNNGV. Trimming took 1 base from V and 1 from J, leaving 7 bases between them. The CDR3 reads CASSLAGGNTEAFF. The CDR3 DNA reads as TGTGCCAGCAGCTTAGCCGGGGGGAACACTGAAGCTTTCTTT.

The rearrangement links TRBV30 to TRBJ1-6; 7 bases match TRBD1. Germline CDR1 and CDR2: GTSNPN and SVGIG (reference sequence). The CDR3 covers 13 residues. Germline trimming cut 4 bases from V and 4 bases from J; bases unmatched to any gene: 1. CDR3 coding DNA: TGTGCCTGGATGGGACAGTATAATTCACCCCTCCACTTT. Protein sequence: CAWMGQYNSPLHF.

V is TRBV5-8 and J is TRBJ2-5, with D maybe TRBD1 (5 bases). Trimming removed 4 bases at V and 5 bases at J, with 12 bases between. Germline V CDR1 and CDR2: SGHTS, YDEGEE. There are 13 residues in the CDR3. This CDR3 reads CASSRGLGETQYF. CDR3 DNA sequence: TGTGCCAGCAGCAGGGGTTTGGGTGAGACCCAGTACTTC.